This record concerns one TCR beta chain sequence. Its target is not known. The source of the sample is a study of OX40 agonist ivuxolimab in advanced cancers. Study in general: Eligibility admitted prior anti-PD-1, anti-PD-L1 or anti-CTLA-4 therapy; around 38% had some.

CDR3 length: 12 amino acids. V was pared by 3 bases and J by 0 bases, with 2 bases between. Germline V gene lookup returns CDR1 SGHTA and CDR2 FQGNSA. The protocol was immunoSEQ multiplex PCR, while the TCRdb copy is restricted to in-frame clones and leaves out a portion. The sample includes about 31,000 clones, more than 80% of them seen just once. Study observations and caveats: Low normalized T-cell clonal expansion was additionally recorded for some nonresponders. At doses 0.1 to 3.0 mg/kg, CD4+ and CD8+ clones expanded. Specificity for antigen went undetermined in the expanded peripheral T cells.

The sequencing here drew on CD4+ or CD8+ T cells sorted from blood, taken in a trial of the OX40 agonist ivuxolimab. This TCR was sampled from an adult with an advanced solid tumor such as melanoma, head and neck, liver or kidney cancer. The chain couples TRBV7-2 to TRBJ1-1; D remains ambiguous. CDR3 loop: CASSFVNTEAFF. The CDR3 region has the DNA TGTGCCAGCAGCTTCGTGAACACTGAAGCTTTCTTT. The full variable domain, with the rest looked up from reference TRBV7-2 and TRBJ1-1, is GAGVSQSPSNKVTEKGKDVELRCDPISGHTALYWYRQSLGQGLEFLIYFQGNSAPDKSGLPSDRFSAERTGGSVSTLTIQRTQQEDSAVYLCASSFVNTEAFFGQGTRLTVV.